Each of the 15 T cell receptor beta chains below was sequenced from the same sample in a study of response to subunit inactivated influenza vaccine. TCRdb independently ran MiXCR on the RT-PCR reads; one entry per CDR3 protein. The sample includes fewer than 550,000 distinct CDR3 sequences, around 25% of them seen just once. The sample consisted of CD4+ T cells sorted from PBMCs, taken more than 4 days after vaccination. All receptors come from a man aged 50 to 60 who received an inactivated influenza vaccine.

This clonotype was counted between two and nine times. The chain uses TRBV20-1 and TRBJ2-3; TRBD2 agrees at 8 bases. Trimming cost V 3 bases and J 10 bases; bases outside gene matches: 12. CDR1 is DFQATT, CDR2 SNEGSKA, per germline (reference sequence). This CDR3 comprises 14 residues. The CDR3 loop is CSASAGTGGSAQYF. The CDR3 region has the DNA TGCAGTGCTAGTGCGGGGACGGGGGGGAGTGCGCAGTATTTT.

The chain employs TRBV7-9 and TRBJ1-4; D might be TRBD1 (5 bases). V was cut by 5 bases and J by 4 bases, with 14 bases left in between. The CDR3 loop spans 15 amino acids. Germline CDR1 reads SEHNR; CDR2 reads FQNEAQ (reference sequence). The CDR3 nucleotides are TGTGCCAGCAGCCCTTCGGGGACTATTAATGAAAAACTGTTTTTT. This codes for CASSPSGTINEKLFF.

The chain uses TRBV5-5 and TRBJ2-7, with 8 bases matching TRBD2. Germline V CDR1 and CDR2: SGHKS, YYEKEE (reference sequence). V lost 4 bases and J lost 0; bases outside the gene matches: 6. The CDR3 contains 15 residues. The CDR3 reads CASSVAGFLSYEQYF. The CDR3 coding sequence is TGTGCCAGCAGCGTAGCGGGGTTCCTCTCCTACGAGCAGTACTTC.

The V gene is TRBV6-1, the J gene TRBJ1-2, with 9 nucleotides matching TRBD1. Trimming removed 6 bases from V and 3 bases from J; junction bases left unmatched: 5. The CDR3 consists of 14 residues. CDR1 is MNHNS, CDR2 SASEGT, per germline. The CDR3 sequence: CASRMGQGDYGYTF. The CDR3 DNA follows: TGTGCCAGCAGGATGGGACAGGGAGACTATGGCTACACCTTC.

CDR3 nucleotides: TGTGCCAGCAGTGAGGGACACCTAAGGGGGCCAGATACGCAGTATTTT. Translating gives CASSEGHLRGPDTQYF. This chain links TRBV25-1 with TRBJ2-3; 7 bases match TRBD1. The ends lost 3 bases at V and 4 bases at J; junction bases unmatched: 10. CDR1 MGHDK and CDR2 SYGVNS come from the germline V gene. The CDR3 sequence is 16 residues long.

The CDR3: CASGASAITEAFF. In nucleotides, the CDR3 is TGTGCCAGCGGAGCGTCGGCAATCACTGAAGCTTTCTTT. This chain joins TRBV9 and TRBJ1-1; D gene unclear. Trimming pared 7 bases from V and 4 bases from J, leaving 14 bases between. Germline V CDR1 and CDR2: SGDLS, YYNGEE. The CDR3 has 13 amino acids.

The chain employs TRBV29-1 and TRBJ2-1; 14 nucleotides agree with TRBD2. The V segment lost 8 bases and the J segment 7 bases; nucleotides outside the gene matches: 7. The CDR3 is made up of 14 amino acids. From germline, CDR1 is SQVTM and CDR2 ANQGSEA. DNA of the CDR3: TGCAGCTCCGGACTAGCGGGAGGTCGGAATGAGCAGTTCTTC. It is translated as CSSGLAGGRNEQFF.

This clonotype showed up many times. CDR3 DNA: TGTGCCAGCAGTTCCTCGGGACTAGCGGAAGAGACCCAGTACTTC. It specifies CASSSSGLAEETQYF. The rearrangement links TRBV28 to TRBJ2-5; 11 bases fit TRBD2. The CDR3 spans 15 residues. The junction had 4 bases not matched to a gene; V was cut back by 4 bases and J by 3 bases. The germline V gene encodes CDR1 MDHEN and CDR2 SYDVKM.

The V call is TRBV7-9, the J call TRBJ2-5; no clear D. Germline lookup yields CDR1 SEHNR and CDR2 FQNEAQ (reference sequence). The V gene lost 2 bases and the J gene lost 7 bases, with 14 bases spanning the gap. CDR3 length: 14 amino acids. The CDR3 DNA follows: TGTGCCAGCAGCTTAAGTTCTCAAACCGGGACCCAGTACTTC. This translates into CASSLSSQTGTQYF.

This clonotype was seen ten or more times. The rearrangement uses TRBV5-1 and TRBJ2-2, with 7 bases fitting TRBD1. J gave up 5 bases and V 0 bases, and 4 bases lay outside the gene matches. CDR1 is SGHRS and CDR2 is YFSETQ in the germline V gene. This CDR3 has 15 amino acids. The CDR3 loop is CASSLATGSTGELFF. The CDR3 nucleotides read TGCGCCAGCAGCTTGGCGACAGGGAGTACCGGGGAGCTGTTTTTT.

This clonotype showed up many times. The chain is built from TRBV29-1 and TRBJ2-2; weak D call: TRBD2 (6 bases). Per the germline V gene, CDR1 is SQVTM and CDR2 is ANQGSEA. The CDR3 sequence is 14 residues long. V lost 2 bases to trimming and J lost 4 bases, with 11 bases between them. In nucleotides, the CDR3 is TGCAGCGTTGAAACTAGCCCAGCCACCGGGGAGCTGTTTTTT. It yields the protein CSVETSPATGELFF.

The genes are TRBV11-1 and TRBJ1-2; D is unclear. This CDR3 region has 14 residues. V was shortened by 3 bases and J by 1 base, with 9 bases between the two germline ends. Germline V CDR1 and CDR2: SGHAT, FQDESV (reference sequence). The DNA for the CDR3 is TGTGCCAGCAGCTTGGATCGACATAACTATGGCTACACCTTC. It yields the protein CASSLDRHNYGYTF.

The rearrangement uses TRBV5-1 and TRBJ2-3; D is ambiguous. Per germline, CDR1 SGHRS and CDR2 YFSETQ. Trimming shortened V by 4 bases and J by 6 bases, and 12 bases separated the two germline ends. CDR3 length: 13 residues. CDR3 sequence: CASSPRTSDTQYF. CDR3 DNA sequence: TGCGCCAGCAGCCCCCGGACGTCGGATACGCAGTATTTT.

This CDR3 is CASSWDTELFF. CDR3 in DNA: TGTGCCAGCAGCTGGGACACAGAGCTGTTTTTT. The J gene is TRBJ2-2, the V gene TRBV7-9; weak D call: TRBD1 (6 bases). Germline V gene sequence: CDR1 SEHNR, CDR2 FQNEAQ (reference sequence). The CDR3 runs 11 residues. V was trimmed by 4 bases and J by 11 bases, leaving 8 bases between them. The full variable domain, rest sourced from reference TRBV7-9 and TRBJ2-2, is DTGVSQNPRHKITKRGQNVTFRCDPISEHNRLYWYRQTLGQGPEFLTYFQNEAQLEKSRLLSDRFSAERPKGSFSTLEIQRTEQGDSAMYLCASSWDTELFFGEGSRLTVL.

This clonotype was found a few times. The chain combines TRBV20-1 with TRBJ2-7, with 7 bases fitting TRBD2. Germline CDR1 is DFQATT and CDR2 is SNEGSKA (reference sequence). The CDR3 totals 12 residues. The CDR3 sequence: CGVGGPKNEQYF. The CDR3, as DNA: TGCGGGGTGGGAGGGCCAAAGAACGAGCAGTACTTC.